This T cell receptor (beta chain) derives from a study of blood T cell repertoires in COVID-19. The age range of participants was about 18 to 100 years, with residence in about two dozen US areas. Symptom resolution, clearance, or two negative PCRs marked the recovered donors of Cohort 3. Study processing details: Using reference gene primer amplification, nucleated cell counts were estimated. This table comes from immunoSEQ multiplex PCR, and its TCRdb copy is limited to in-frame clones, with some not included. That table supplies the V and J calls and clone size; D and trimming were determined from the DNA. The data contain under 300,000 clones, roughly nine tenths of them singletons. V trimming: 0 bases; J trimming: 11 bases; junction bases outside the gene matches: 8. The CDR3 sequence is 15 residues long. Germline V gives CDR1 MNHEY, CDR2 SVGAGI.

The sequence derives from a woman aged 18-30 years who had recovered from COVID-19. Sequencing was done on a sample of PBMCs or T cells enriched from blood (not recorded which). The genes are TRBV6-5 and TRBJ2-5, with TRBD2 matching over 11 bases. Here the CDR3 DNA reads TGTGCCAGCAGTTACTCTACGCCTAGCGGGGGGACACAGTACTTC. Protein sequence: CASSYSTPSGGTQYF.